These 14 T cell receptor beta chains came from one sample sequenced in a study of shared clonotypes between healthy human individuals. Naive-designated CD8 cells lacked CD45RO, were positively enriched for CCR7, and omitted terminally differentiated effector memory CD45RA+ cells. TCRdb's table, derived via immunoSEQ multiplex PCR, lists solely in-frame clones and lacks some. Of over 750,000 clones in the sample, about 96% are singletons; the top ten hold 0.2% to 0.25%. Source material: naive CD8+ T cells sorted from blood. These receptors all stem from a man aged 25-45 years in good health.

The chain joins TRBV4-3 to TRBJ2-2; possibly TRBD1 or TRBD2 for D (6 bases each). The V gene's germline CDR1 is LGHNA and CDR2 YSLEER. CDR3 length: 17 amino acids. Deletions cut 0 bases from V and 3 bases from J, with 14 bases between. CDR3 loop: CASSQDPPGADTGELFF. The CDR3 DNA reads TGCGCCAGCAGCCAAGATCCTCCGGGGGCGGACACCGGGGAGCTGTTTTTT.

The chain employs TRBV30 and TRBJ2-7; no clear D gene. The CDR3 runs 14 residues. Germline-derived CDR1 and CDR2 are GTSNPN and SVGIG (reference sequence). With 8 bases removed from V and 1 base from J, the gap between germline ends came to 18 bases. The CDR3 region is CAPYRSPLSYEQYF. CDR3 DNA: TGTGCCCCCTACAGATCCCCCCTGTCCTACGAGCAGTACTTC.

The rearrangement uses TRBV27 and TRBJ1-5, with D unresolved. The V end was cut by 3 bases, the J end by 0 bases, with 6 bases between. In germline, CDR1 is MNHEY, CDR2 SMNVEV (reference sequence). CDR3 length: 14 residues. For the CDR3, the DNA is TGTGCCAGCAGTTTCGGTATTAGCAATCAGCCCCAGCATTTT. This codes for CASSFGISNQPQHF.

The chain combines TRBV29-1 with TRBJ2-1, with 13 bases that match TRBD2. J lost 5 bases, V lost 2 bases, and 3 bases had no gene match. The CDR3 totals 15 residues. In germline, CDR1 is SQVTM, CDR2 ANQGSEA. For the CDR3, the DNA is TGCAGCGTTGAACTACTAGCGGGAGGGGACAATGAGCAGTTCTTC. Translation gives CSVELLAGGDNEQFF.

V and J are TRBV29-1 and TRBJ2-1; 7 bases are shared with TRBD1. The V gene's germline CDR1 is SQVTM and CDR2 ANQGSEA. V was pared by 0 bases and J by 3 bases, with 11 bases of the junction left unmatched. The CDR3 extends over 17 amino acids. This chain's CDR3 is CSVEDRSGTAIYNEQFF. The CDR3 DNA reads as TGCAGCGTTGAAGATCGATCCGGGACAGCGATCTACAATGAGCAGTTCTTC.

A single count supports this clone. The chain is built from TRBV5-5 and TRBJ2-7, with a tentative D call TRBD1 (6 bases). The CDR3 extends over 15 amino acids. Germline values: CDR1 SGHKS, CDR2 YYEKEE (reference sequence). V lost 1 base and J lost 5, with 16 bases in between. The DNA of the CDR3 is TGTGCCAGCAGCTTGCAGCCAGGACAGTCCCACGAGCAGTACTTC. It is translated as CASSLQPGQSHEQYF.

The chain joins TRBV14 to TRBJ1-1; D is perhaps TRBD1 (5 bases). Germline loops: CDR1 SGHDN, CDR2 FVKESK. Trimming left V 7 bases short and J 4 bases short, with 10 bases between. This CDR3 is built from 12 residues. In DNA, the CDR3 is TGTGCCAGCAATTTGGGGGGCACTGAAGCTTTCTTT. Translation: CASNLGGTEAFF.

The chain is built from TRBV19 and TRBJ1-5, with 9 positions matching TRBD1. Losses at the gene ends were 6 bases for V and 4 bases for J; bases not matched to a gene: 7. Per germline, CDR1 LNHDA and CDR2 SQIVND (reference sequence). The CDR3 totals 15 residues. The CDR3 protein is CASRIQGAGNQPQHF. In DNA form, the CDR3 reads TGTGCCAGTAGGATACAGGGGGCAGGAAATCAGCCCCAGCATTTT.

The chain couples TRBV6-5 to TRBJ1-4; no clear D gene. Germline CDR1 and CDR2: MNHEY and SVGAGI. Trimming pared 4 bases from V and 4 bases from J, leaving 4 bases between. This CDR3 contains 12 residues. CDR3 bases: TGTGCCAGCAGTTCTTTTAATGAAAAACTGTTTTTT. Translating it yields CASSSFNEKLFF.

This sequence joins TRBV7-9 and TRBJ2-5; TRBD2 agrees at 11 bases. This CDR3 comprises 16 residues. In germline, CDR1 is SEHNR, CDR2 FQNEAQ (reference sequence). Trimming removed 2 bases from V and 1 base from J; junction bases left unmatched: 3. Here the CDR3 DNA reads TGTGCCAGCAGCTTAAGGACTAGCGGGCCCCAAGAGACCCAGTACTTC. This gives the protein CASSLRTSGPQETQYF.

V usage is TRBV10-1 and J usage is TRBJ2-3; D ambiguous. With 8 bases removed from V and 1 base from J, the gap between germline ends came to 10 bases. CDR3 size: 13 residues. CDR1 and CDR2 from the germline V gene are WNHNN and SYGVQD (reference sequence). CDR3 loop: CASGPDGTDTQYF. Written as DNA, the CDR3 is TGCGCCAGCGGGCCGGATGGCACAGATACGCAGTATTTT.

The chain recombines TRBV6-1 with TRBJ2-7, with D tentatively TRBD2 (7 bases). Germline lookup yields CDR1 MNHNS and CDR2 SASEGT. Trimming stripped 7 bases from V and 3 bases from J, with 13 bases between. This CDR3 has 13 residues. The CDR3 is CASTAGASYEQYF. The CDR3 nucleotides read TGTGCCAGCACGGCGGGGGCTAGCTACGAGCAGTACTTC.

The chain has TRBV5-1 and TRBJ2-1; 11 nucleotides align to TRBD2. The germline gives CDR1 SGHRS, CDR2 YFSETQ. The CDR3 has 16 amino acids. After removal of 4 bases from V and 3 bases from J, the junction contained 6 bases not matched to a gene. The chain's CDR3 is CASSLRLAGSYNEQFF. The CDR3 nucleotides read TGCGCCAGCAGCCTAAGACTAGCGGGGAGCTACAATGAGCAGTTCTTC.

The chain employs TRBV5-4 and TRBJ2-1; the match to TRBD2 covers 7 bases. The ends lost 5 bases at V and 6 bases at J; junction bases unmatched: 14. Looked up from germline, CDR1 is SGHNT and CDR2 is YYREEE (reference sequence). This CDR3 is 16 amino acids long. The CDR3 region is CASSSSWREIFNEQFF. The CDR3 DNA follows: TGTGCCAGCAGTTCGTCCTGGCGGGAGATCTTCAATGAGCAGTTCTTC.